The TCR beta chain under discussion was sequenced for a study of cytomegalovirus exposure and HLA in healthy donors. Study in general: A prior study identified 110 million or so unique TCR beta sequences from about 180 million T cells.

With regard to this clone: Its antigen is undetermined.

The study's findings and limits: Most of the TCR beta V segments (in an earlier analysis) were productive either about 87% or about 30% of the time. Follow-up analysis later connected one missense variant in DCLRE1C with trimming of TCR beta V- and J-genes.

The PCR was carried out with 60 Vbeta primers and 13 Jbeta primers. Sequenced by immunoSEQ multiplex PCR; TCRdb stores in-frame clones only, minus some. The data show approximately 180,000 clones, with about 80% seen just once and 3.7% held by the top ten. The CDR3 runs to 13 residues. CDR1 and CDR2 (germline): MNHEY, SVGAGI. Trimming shortened V by 2 bases and J by 3 bases, and 8 bases separated the two germline ends. This sequence joins TRBV6-5 and TRBJ2-7, with D tentatively TRBD1 (5 bases). The sequenced material came from PBMCs. The clonotype originates from a woman aged 55-69 years in good health and CMV-seropositive. CDR3 bases: TGTGCCAGCAGTTACCGCCAGGGCTACGAGCAGTACTTC. This sequence encodes CASSYRQGYEQYF.